What follows describes a single TCR beta chain. This sample is part of a study of control samples from healthy donors and cancer patients. Sequencing was performed with immunoSEQ multiplex PCR; in TCRdb, only in-frame clones are kept and a portion is missing. The sample consists of 24,000 or so clones, roughly 85% of them appearing once. The germline CDR1 and CDR2 sequences are SQVTM and ANQGSEA. V lost 5 bases and J lost 0, with 17 bases in between. This CDR3 has 15 amino acids. This sequence was found in a man aged 55 to 70 with head and neck cancer. The rearrangement uses TRBV29-1 and TRBJ2-7; maybe TRBD2 (5 bases). Sequencing was done on a sample of PBMCs. CDR3 sequence reads: CSVQGGKRSSYEQYV. The CDR3 bases are TGCAGCGTTCAAGGTGGGAAGCGGAGCTCCTACGAGCAGTACGTC.